A selection of T cell receptor beta chains follows, all from one sample in a study of neoadjuvant anti-PD-1 for oral cavity cancer. Some clones are missing from TCRdb's copy, which holds only in-frame ones; the method was immunoSEQ multiplex PCR. Among about 32,000 clones listed, 80% were seen once. The sample here was PBMCs, taken after nivolumab (anti-PD-1) treatment. The receptors derive from a person aged 35-79 years with oral cavity squamous cell carcinoma. CDR3s include the opening cysteine and the closing phenylalanine or tryptophan. A D gene is named only where the DNA matches it firmly. Some rows mark clone size as missing; the rest say once, few, many or name a class of expanded clone.

J gene: TRBJ1-1; V gene: TRBV11-3; clone size: -; D gene: -; CDR3 protein: CASSLTRGEGEAFF; CDR3 DNA: TGTGCCAGCAGCTTGACCCGGGGGGAGGGTGAAGCTTTCTTT
J gene: TRBJ2-5; V gene: TRBV28; clone size: -; D gene: -; CDR3 protein: CASKQGKETQYF; CDR3 DNA: TGTGCCAGTAAACAGGGAAAAGAGACCCAGTACTTC
J gene: TRBJ2-6; V gene: TRBV30; clone size: -; D gene: -; CDR3 protein: CAWSPGANVLTF; CDR3 DNA: TGTGCCTGGAGTCCCGGGGCCAACGTCCTGACTTTC
J gene: TRBJ2-1; V gene: TRBV19; clone size: -; D gene: -; CDR3 protein: CASRSVAYNEQFF; CDR3 DNA: TGTGCCAGTCGATCGGTGGCTTACAATGAGCAGTTCTTC
J gene: TRBJ1-1; V gene: TRBV18; clone size: few; D gene: TRBD1; CDR3 protein: CASSPWGQGAWNTEAFF; CDR3 DNA: TGTGCCAGCTCACCCTGGGGACAGGGGGCCTGGAACACTGAAGCTTTCTTT
J gene: TRBJ1-1; V gene: TRBV10-3; clone size: -; D gene: -; CDR3 protein: CAIRPDRNTEAFF; CDR3 DNA: TGTGCCATCAGACCAGACAGGAACACTGAAGCTTTCTTT
J gene: TRBJ1-5; V gene: TRBV5-1; clone size: -; D gene: -; CDR3 protein: CASSLNGGTAQPQHF; CDR3 DNA: TGCGCCAGCAGCTTGAACGGGGGGACCGCTCAGCCCCAGCATTTT
J gene: TRBJ1-5; V gene: TRBV28; clone size: -; D gene: -; CDR3 protein: CASSLLVSQTYSNQPQHF; CDR3 DNA: TGTGCCAGCAGTTTATTGGTGTCCCAGACCTATAGCAATCAGCCCCAGCATTTT
J gene: TRBJ1-5; V gene: TRBV6-1; clone size: -; D gene: -; CDR3 protein: CASSEMSQPQHF; CDR3 DNA: TGTGCCAGCAGTGAGATGAGCCAGCCCCAGCATTTT
J gene: TRBJ2-3; V gene: TRBV7-8; clone size: once; D gene: -; CDR3 protein: CASSLARPDTQYF; CDR3 DNA: TGTGCCAGCAGCTTAGCGCGGCCAGATACGCAGTATTTT
J gene: TRBJ2-4; V gene: TRBV7-8; clone size: -; D gene: -; CDR3 protein: CASSSYRVLDKNIQYF; CDR3 DNA: TGTGCCAGCAGCTCCTACAGGGTTCTCGACAAAAACATTCAGTACTTC
J gene: TRBJ2-7; V gene: TRBV9; clone size: -; D gene: -; CDR3 protein: CASSAGTSPYEQYF; CDR3 DNA: TGTGCCAGCAGCGCTGGGACAAGCCCTTACGAGCAGTACTTC
J gene: TRBJ1-1; V gene: TRBV30; clone size: -; D gene: -; CDR3 protein: CAWRVYRSESTEAFF; CDR3 DNA: TGTGCCTGGAGGGTATATCGATCCGAGAGCACTGAAGCTTTCTTT
J gene: TRBJ1-1; V gene: TRBV19; clone size: -; D gene: -; CDR3 protein: CASNFGPNTEAFF; CDR3 DNA: TGTGCCAGTAACTTTGGGCCGAACACTGAAGCTTTCTTT
J gene: TRBJ1-3; V gene: TRBV5-1; clone size: -; D gene: -; CDR3 protein: CASSLAWNNRGGNTIYF; CDR3 DNA: TGCGCCAGCAGCTTGGCCTGGAACAACCGGGGAGGGAACACCATATATTTT
J gene: TRBJ1-1; V gene: TRBV13; clone size: few; D gene: TRBD1; CDR3 protein: CASSIQGAEAFF; CDR3 DNA: TGTGCCAGCAGTATACAGGGGGCTGAAGCTTTCTTT